One sample yielded the 29 T cell receptor beta chains listed below, sequenced in a study of tumor-infiltrating lymphocytes in primary liver carcinoma. The researchers produced TCR beta cDNA from approximately 460 ng total RNA with a constant-region primer. Libraries for TCR beta were built through three nested multiplex PCR rounds, which together made up a slightly modified ARM-PCR procedure. It was with TRBV1-TRBV30 forward primers and a C-beta reverse primer that the first two PCR rounds were run, at approximately 10 cycles each. TCRdb re-analysed the multiplex PCR reads in MiXCR, keeping a single row per CDR3 protein. Of tens of thousands of distinct CDR3 sequences in the sample, about 74% were seen once. Co-extraction yielded RNA and DNA from around 20-30 mg of unsorted bulk tissue. The specimen was liver tumor tissue from sampling region 5. Stated subset: tumor region T5, tumor centre. These receptors were collected from a woman in her 30s with primary liver carcinoma and hepatitis B virus infection.

The V and J genes are TRBV4-1 and TRBJ2-1, with D tentatively TRBD2 (6 bases). The CDR3 length is 15 residues. Germline CDR1 MGHRA, CDR2 YSYEKL. V dropped 10 bases and J dropped 8 bases, with 24 bases sitting between them. CDR3 DNA: TGCGCCATCAACCAAGATGGTCTAGCGAGTGATGAGCAGTTCTTC. It yields the protein CAINQDGLASDEQFF.

Notes on this clonotype: The CDR3 ends on some other residue instead of the conserved phenylalanine or tryptophan, so this is likely a read error. The chain joins TRBV24-1 to TRBJ2-5; tentatively, D is TRBD1 (6 bases). Germline lookup yields CDR1 KGHDR and CDR2 SFDVKD. This CDR3 region has 14 residues. This CDR3 is CGTSDSSGVWTQYI. In DNA, the CDR3 is TGTGGCACCAGTGATTCCTCAGGGGTATGGACCCAGTACATC.

Notes on this clonotype: One end of the junction is discordant with germline, which a read error may explain. This sequence joins TRBV11-1 and TRBJ2-2, with 7 bases matching TRBD2. Germline V gives CDR1 SGHAT, CDR2 FQDESV (reference sequence). The CDR3 has 16 amino acids. The CDR3 DNA is TGTGCCGGCAGTAGGGTTATGGCGGGAGTGTCCGGGGAGCTGTTCTTT. Residues: CAGSRVMAGVSGELFF.

Worth noting for this clonotype: One junction end disagrees with the germline gene, perhaps due to a read error. The chain is built from TRBV5-6 and TRBJ1-1, with a possible D match to TRBD1 (5 bases). Germline lookup yields CDR1 SGHDT and CDR2 YYEEEE. The CDR3 spans 15 residues. The CDR3 DNA reads as TGTGTCAGCAGCTTGGTGGGGGAGGTAACCACTGAAGCTTTCTTT. Translating gives CVSSLVGEVTTEAFF.

Concerning this clonotype: One junction end does not reproduce the germline sequence, and a read error may be involved. V usage is TRBV24-1 and J usage is TRBJ1-2; no definite D call. CDR3 length: 12 amino acids. CDR1 is KGHDR and CDR2 is SFDVKD in the germline V gene. This CDR3 is CAISEGRLGYTF. The DNA for the CDR3 is TGTGCCATCAGTGAGGGCCGGCTTGGCTACACCTTC.

Remarks on this clonotype: Relative to the germline gene, one junction end is altered; a read error may explain this. This chain links TRBV4-1 with TRBJ2-5, with TRBD1 matching 7 bases. Germline V gives CDR1 MGHRA, CDR2 YSYEKL. The CDR3 runs 13 residues. The chain's CDR3 is CASTNQGEEAQYF. The CDR3, as DNA: TGCGCCAGCACTAATCAGGGGGAAGAGGCCCAGTACTTC.

To note about this clonotype: At one of its ends the junction is not consistent with the germline gene, which may arise from a read error. The rearrangement joins TRBV30 to TRBJ2-1; D is possibly TRBD1 (6 bases). CDR3 length: 14 residues. Germline CDR1 reads GTSNPN; CDR2 reads SVGIG (reference sequence). DNA of the CDR3: TGTGCCTGGAGTTCGGGACAATCCTATAATGAGCAGTCCTTC. This gives the protein CAWSSGQSYNEQSF.

About this clonotype: A much larger clone is a single base away; this may be a read error. The V and J genes are TRBV11-2 and TRBJ2-2; TRBD2 matches 9 bases. Germline values: CDR1 SGHAT, CDR2 FQNNGV. The CDR3 has 16 residues. The CDR3 spells CASCLVALAGTGELFF. CDR3 coding DNA: TGTGCCAGCTGCTTAGTGGCGCTAGCGGGAACCGGGGAGCTGTTTTTT. Full variable domain (remainder filled in from reference TRBV11-2 and TRBJ2-2): EAGVAQSPRYKIIEKRQSVAFWCNPISGHATLYWYQQILGQGPKLLIQFQNNGVVDDSQLPKDRFSAERLKGVDSTLKIQPAKLEDSAVYLCASCLVALAGTGELFFGEGSRLTVL.

In its sample, this clonotype was seen many times. The rearrangement joins TRBV30 to TRBJ2-7; 10 bases are shared with TRBD2. The J segment lost 4 bases and the V segment lost 0 bases, leaving 9 bases of the junction unmatched. The CDR3 length is 16 residues. Germline V lookup: CDR1 GTSNPN, CDR2 SVGIG (reference sequence). CDR3 sequence (DNA): TGTGCCTGGAGTGTTAAGAAGGCTAGCGGGAGTTACGAGCAGTACTTC. This translates into CAWSVKKASGSYEQYF.

Comment on this clonotype: The CDR3 does not close with the conserved phenylalanine or tryptophan, likely indicating a read error. The chain carries TRBV6-1 and TRBJ2-2; either TRBD1 or TRBD2 may supply D (6 bases each). In germline, CDR1 is MNHNS, CDR2 SASEGT. CDR3 length equals 19 residues. The CDR3 DNA sequence: TGTGCCAGCAGTGAAACCATTCCCGGGGGCGCCGCGGACACCGCGGAGCTGTTTTCT. Protein: CASSETIPGGAADTAELFS.

Points on this clonotype: One end of the junction does not line up with germline, which may come from a read error. V usage is TRBV11-2 and J usage is TRBJ2-2; D is possibly TRBD2 (5 bases). The length of the CDR3 is 12 residues. Germline CDR1 reads SGHAT; CDR2 reads FQNNGV. The CDR3 loop is CASSEKYGELFF. The DNA of the CDR3 is TGTGCCAGCAGCGAGAAGTACGGGGAACTGTTTTTT.

The chain combines TRBV6-5 with TRBJ2-2; 8 nucleotides match TRBD1. V gave up 5 bases and J gave up 14 bases; unmatched junction bases: 16. The CDR3 sequence is 15 residues long. The germline V gene has CDR1 MNHEY and CDR2 SVGAGI. The CDR3 DNA reads TGTGCCAGCAGTCCGCGGACAGGGTCCACAGGGGGACTGTTTTTT. Translation gives CASSPRTGSTGGLFF.

Notes on this clonotype: At one end, the junction sequence differs from germline, possibly due to a read error. The V call is TRBV5-4, the J call TRBJ2-3; D possibly corresponds to TRBD1 (5 bases). The CDR3 consists of 17 residues. Germline V gene data show CDR1 as SGHNT and CDR2 as YYREEE (reference sequence). The CDR3 sequence is CARIVDGHPPPTDTQYF. In nucleotides, the CDR3 is TGTGCCCGCATCGTAGACGGACACCCTCCACCCACAGATACACAGTATTTT.

A word on this clonotype: Its ends do not fully match the called genes, so a read error is possible. V gene TRBV6-2 or TRBV6-3 combines with J gene TRBJ2-5; TRBD1 agrees at 7 bases. This CDR3 comprises 14 residues. Germline V gene data show CDR1 as MNHEY and CDR2 as SVGEGT. CDR3 region: CVSSSGTATETHYF. CDR3 coding DNA: TGTGTCAGCAGCTCCGGGACAGCCACCGAGACCCACTACTTC.

The chain has TRBV2 and TRBJ2-3; weak D call: TRBD2 (6 bases). Germline V CDR1 and CDR2: SNHLY, FYNNEI. The CDR3 totals 13 residues. V lost 7 bases and J 2 bases, leaving 10 bases between the germline ends. The CDR3 DNA reads as TGTGCCAGCATGGGGGGATCCACAGATACGCAGTATTTT. Translated, it gives CASMGGSTDTQYF.

On this clonotype itself: At one boundary the junction diverges from the germline segment, which might be a read error. The V gene is TRBV4-3, the J gene TRBJ2-7; 8 nucleotides agree with TRBD2. There are 18 residues in the CDR3. Germline CDR1 and CDR2: LGHNA and YSLEER. This CDR3 is CANSQAVAGGHIGYEQYF. The DNA for the CDR3 is TGCGCCAACAGCCAAGCTGTGGCGGGGGGTCACATTGGCTACGAGCAGTACTTC.

This chain connects TRBV19 to TRBJ2-2; D ambiguous. The germline V and J ends were trimmed by 3 bases and 2 bases, with 13 bases remaining between them. The CDR3 is 16 amino acids. Germline CDR1 LNHDA, CDR2 SQIVND (reference sequence). The CDR3 region is CASSIRLGSNTGELFF. CDR3 DNA: TGTGCCAGTAGTATTCGGCTGGGGTCCAACACCGGGGAGCTGTTTTTT.

As regards this clonotype: Its ends do not fully match the called genes, so a read error is possible. The chain links TRBV12-3 or TRBV12-4 to TRBJ2-2, with a weak D call TRBD2 (6 bases). The CDR3 loop spans 15 amino acids. The DNA of the CDR3 is TGTGCCTGCCGGGGGTGTGACACGAACACCGGGGAGCTGTCTTTT. Translated, it gives CACRGCDTNTGELSF.

Concerning this clonotype itself: A junction end diverges from the germline sequence, so it may reflect a read error. The V and J genes are TRBV5-6 and TRBJ2-2; no definite D call. The CDR3 spans 15 residues. Germline V lookup: CDR1 SGHDT, CDR2 YYEEEE. The CDR3 protein is CVSCSAPRVTRELFF. DNA for the CDR3: TGTGTCAGCTGCTCGGCACCCAGAGTCACCCGGGAGCTGTTTTTT.

The V and J genes are TRBV5-5 and TRBJ2-6; TRBD1 is a possible D gene (6 bases). Germline V CDR1 and CDR2: SGHKS, YYEKEE (reference sequence). Trimming took 1 base from V and 1 from J, leaving 12 bases between them. This CDR3 is 17 amino acids long. This CDR3 is CASSLLGASSGANVLTF. DNA for the CDR3: TGTGCCAGCAGCTTGCTGGGGGCCTCTTCTGGGGCCAACGTCCTGACTTTC.

Points on this clonotype: The junction differs from germline at one of its ends, possibly a read error. CDR3 sequence: CASSGPWGGKNVFYDEQFF. CDR3 nucleotides: TGTGCTAGCAGTGGGCCCTGGGGGGGGAAGAATGTATTCTACGATGAGCAATTCTTC. The chain couples TRBV6-6 to TRBJ2-1, with TRBD2 matching 7 bases. The germline V gene has CDR1 MNHNY and CDR2 SVGAGI (reference sequence). The CDR3 consists of 19 residues.

About this clonotype: At one end, the junction sequence differs from germline, possibly due to a read error. The V call is TRBV11-2, the J call TRBJ2-7; perhaps TRBD2 as D (5 bases). Per germline, CDR1 SGHAT and CDR2 FQNNGV. The CDR3 totals 14 residues. CDR3 DNA: TGTGTCAGCAGCTTAACCGACGGGGCCTACGAGCAGTACTTC. It codes for CVSSLTDGAYEQYF.

The rearrangement uses TRBV29-1 and TRBJ1-2; D is possibly TRBD1 (5 bases). This CDR3 comprises 12 residues. V dropped 8 bases and J dropped 8 bases, with 18 bases sitting between them. Per germline, CDR1 SQVTM and CDR2 ANQGSEA. The CDR3 protein is CSIIHWGGGYTF. The DNA of the CDR3 is TGCAGCATTATCCATTGGGGCGGCGGCTACACCTTC.

In this sample, this clonotype turned up many times. This chain connects TRBV7-3 to TRBJ2-7; 7 bases fit TRBD1. V lost 5 bases and J lost 7; bases outside the gene matches: 8. The CDR3 loop spans 13 amino acids. Germline CDR1 reads SGHTA; CDR2 reads FQGTGA. Written as DNA, the CDR3 is TGTGCCAGCAGCATCAATTCACAGGGGGAGCAGTACTTC. Translation: CASSINSQGEQYF.

For this clonotype: An end of the junction does not agree with germline; a read error may underlie this. V is TRBV12-3 or TRBV12-4 and J is TRBJ2-5; possible D gene TRBD2, 5 bases. There are 14 residues in the CDR3. Here the CDR3 DNA reads TGTGCCAACAGTTACCCGGACTCCCAAGAAACCCGGTACTTC. This codes for CANSYPDSQETRYF.

This clonotype came up many times. The genes are TRBV28 and TRBJ1-6, with D perhaps TRBD1 (5 bases). The length of the CDR3 is 12 residues. The V end was cut by 7 bases, the J end by 8 bases, with 9 bases between. Germline CDR1 is MDHEN and CDR2 is SYDVKM. The CDR3 is CASNGADSPLHF. The CDR3 coding sequence is TGTGCCAGCAACGGGGCAGATTCACCCCTCCACTTT.

In the case of this clonotype: The conserved final phenylalanine or tryptophan is absent from the CDR3, which likely points to a read error. The V call is TRBV4-2, the J call TRBJ2-7, with 10 bases aligning to TRBD1. The CDR3 runs 18 residues. Germline V gene data show CDR1 as LGHNA and CDR2 as YNFKEQ. With 3 bases clipped from V and 6 bases from J, the junction kept 17 bases outside the gene matches. CDR3 in DNA: TGTGCCAGCAGCCAGGAACAACTAGGACAGGGGGGGCCGCGCGAGCAGTACTAC. Translation: CASSQEQLGQGGPREQYY.

The V and J genes are TRBV14 and TRBJ2-2; D may correspond to TRBD1 or TRBD2 (6 bases each). The CDR3 covers 21 residues. V gave up 1 base and J gave up 8 bases, with 32 bases separating them. CDR1 SGHDN and CDR2 FVKESK come from the germline V gene. In DNA form, the CDR3 reads TGTGCCAGCAGCCAAGGATTAGTTGGGGGCCCCGGGAGAATGGGCATTGGGGAGCTGTTTTTT. It translates to CASSQGLVGGPGRMGIGELFF.

Only one count was recorded for this clonotype. Since no conserved phenylalanine or tryptophan closes the CDR3, a read error is the likely cause. The chain is built from TRBV6-5 and TRBJ2-2, with D tentatively TRBD1 or TRBD2 (6 bases each). The V end lost 0 bases, the J end lost 8 bases, and 22 bases lay between the germline ends. This CDR3 has 18 residues. The germline gives CDR1 MNHEY, CDR2 SVGAGI. The CDR3 spells CASSYSPGVGSGTGELFV. As DNA, the CDR3 is TGTGCCAGCAGTTACTCCCCAGGGGTCGGGAGCGGTACAGGGGAGCTGTTTGTT.